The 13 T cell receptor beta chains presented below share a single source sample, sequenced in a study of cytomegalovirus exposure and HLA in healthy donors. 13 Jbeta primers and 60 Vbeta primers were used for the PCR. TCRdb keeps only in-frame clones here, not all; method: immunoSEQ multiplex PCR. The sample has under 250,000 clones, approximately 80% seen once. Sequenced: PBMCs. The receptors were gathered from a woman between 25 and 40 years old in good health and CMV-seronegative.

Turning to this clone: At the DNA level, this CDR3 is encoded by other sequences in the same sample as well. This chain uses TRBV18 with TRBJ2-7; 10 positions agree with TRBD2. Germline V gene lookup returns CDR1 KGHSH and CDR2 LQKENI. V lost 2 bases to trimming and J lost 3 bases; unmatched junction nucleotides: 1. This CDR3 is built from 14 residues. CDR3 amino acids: CASSPASGSYEQYF. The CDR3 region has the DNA TGTGCCAGCTCACCAGCTAGCGGGAGCTACGAGCAGTACTTC.

CDR3 loop: CASRQGRYYGYTF. Written as DNA, the CDR3 is TGTGCCAGCAGACAGGGGCGATACTATGGCTACACCTTC. The rearrangement links TRBV28 to TRBJ1-2; 7 bases are shared with TRBD1. J lost 3 bases, V lost 6 bases, and 4 bases had no gene match. Germline V CDR1 and CDR2: MDHEN, SYDVKM. The length of the CDR3 is 13 residues.

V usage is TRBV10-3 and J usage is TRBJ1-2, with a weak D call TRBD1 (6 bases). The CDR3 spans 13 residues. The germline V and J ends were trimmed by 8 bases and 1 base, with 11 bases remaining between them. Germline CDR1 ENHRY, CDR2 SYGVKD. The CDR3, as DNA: TGTGCCATCCGCGGGGGGCTTAACTATGGCTACACCTTC. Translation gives CAIRGGLNYGYTF.

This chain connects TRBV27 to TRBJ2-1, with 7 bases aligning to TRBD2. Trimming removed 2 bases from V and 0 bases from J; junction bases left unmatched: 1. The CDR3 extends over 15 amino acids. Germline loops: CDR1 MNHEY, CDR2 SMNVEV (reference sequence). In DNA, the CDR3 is TGTGCCAGCAGTTTACGCGGGAGCTCCTACAATGAGCAGTTCTTC. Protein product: CASSLRGSSYNEQFF.

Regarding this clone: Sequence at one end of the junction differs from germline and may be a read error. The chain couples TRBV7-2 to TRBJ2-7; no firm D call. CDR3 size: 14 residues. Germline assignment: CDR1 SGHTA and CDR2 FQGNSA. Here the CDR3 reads CASNLITASYEQYF. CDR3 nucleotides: TGTGCCAGCAACTTAATAACAGCCTCCTACGAGCAGTACTTC. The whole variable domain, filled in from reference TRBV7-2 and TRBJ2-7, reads GAGVSQSPSNKVTEKGKDVELRCDPISGHTALYWYRQSLGQGLEFLIYFQGNSAPDKSGLPSDRFSAERTGGSVSTLTIQRTQQEDSAVYLCASNLITASYEQYFGPGTRLTVT.

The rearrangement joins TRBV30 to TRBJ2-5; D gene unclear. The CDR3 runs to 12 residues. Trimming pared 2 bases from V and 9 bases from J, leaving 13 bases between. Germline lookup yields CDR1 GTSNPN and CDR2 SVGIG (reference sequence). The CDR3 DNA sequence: TGTGCCTGGAGTCCTTCGAGACGGGCCCAGTACTTC. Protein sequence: CAWSPSRRAQYF.

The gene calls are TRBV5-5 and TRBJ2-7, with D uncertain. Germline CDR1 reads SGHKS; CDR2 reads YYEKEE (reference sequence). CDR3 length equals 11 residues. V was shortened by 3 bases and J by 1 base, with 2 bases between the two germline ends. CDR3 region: CASSSSYEQYF. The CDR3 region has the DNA TGTGCCAGCAGCTCATCCTACGAGCAGTACTTC.

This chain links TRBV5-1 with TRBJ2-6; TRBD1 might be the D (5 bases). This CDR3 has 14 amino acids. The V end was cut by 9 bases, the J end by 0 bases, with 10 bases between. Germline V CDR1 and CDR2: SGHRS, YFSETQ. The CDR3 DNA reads TGCGCCACGACAGAAAACTCTGGGGCCAACGTCCTGACTTTC. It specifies CATTENSGANVLTF.

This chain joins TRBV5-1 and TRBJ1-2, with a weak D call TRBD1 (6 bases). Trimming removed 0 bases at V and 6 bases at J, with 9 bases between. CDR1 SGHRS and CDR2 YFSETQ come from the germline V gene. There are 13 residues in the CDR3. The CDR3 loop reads CASSLGQDNGYTF. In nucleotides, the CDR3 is TGCGCCAGCAGCTTGGGACAGGACAATGGCTACACCTTC.

CDR3 residues: CATRDRGQGVAYEQYF. As DNA, the CDR3 is TGTGCCACCCGAGATAGGGGACAGGGGGTAGCCTACGAGCAGTACTTC. The chain has TRBV15 and TRBJ2-7; 11 bases align to TRBD1. CDR1 is LNHNV and CDR2 is YYDKDF in the germline V gene (reference sequence). J lost 2 bases, V lost 8 bases, and 11 bases had no gene match. The CDR3 loop spans 16 amino acids.

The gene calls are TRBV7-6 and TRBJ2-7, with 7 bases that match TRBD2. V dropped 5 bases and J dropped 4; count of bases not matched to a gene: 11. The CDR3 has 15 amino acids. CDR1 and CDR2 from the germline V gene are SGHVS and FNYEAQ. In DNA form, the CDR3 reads TGTGCCAGCAGCAAAGACCCTAGCGGATTGTACGAGCAGTACTTC. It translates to CASSKDPSGLYEQYF. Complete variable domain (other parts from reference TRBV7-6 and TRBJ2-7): GAGVSQSPRYKVTKRGQDVALRCDPISGHVSLYWYRQALGQGPEFLTYFNYEAQQDKSGLPNDRFSAERPEGSISTLTIQRTEQRDSAMYRCASSKDPSGLYEQYFGPGTRLTVT.

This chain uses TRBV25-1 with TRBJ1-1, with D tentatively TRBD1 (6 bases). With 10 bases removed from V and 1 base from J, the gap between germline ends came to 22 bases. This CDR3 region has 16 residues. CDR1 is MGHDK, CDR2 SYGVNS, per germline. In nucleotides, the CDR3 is TGTGCCACCATTAATACTCCCGGGACATCGAACACTGAAGCTTTCTTT. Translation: CATINTPGTSNTEAFF.

The CDR3 protein is CASSVVGGGNYGYTF. CDR3 nucleotides: TGTGCCAGCAGCGTAGTCGGGGGGGGTAACTATGGCTACACCTTC. The V and J genes are TRBV9 and TRBJ1-2, with D possibly TRBD1 on 5 matching bases. Germline V CDR1 and CDR2: SGDLS, YYNGEE. This CDR3 spans 15 amino acids. With 0 bases removed from V and 1 base from J, the gap between germline ends came to 10 bases.